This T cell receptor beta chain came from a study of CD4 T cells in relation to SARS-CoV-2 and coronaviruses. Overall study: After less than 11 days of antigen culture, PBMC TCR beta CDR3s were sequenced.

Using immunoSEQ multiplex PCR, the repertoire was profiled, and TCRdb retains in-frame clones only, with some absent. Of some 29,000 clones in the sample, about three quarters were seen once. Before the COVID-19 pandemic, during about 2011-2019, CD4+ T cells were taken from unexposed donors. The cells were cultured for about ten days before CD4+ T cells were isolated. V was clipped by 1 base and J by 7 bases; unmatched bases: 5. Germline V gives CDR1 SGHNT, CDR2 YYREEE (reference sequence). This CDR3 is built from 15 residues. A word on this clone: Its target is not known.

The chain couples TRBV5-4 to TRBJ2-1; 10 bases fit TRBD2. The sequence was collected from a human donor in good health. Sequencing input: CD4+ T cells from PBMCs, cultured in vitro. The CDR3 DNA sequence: TGTGCCAGCAGCTTGAGTCTAGCGGGAGAGAATGAGCAGTTCTTC. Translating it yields CASSLSLAGENEQFF.